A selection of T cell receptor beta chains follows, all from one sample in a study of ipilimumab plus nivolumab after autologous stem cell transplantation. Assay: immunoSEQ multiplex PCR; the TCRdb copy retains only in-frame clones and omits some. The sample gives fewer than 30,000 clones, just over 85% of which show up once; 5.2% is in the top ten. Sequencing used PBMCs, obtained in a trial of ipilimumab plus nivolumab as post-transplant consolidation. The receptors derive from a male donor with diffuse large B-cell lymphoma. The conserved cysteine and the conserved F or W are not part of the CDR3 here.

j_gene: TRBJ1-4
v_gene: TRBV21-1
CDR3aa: ASRAGALGKLF

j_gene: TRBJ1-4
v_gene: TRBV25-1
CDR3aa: ASTDDTTNEKLF

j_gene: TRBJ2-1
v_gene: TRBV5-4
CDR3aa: ASSSAGTGSYNEQF

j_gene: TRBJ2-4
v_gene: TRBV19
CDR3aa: ASSDDRAKNIQY

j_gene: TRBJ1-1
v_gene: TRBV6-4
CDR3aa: ASRESGLMNTEAF

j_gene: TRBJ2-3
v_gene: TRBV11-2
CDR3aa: ASSLSGGASTDTQY

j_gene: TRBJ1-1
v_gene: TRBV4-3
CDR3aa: ASSPRDRGINTEAF

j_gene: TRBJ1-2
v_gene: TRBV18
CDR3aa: ASSSAQTNGYT

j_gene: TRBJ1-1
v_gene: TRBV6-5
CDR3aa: ASSQTGGKVEAF

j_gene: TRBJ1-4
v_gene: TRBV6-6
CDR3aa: ASGGTVANEKLF

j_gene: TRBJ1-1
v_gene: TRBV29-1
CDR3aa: SVSRQGSGEAF

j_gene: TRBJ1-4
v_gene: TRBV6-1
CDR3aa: ASSTGATNEKLF

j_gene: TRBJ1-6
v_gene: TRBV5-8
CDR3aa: ASSLGGARGSPLH

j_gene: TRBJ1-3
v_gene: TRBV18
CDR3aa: ASSPQGARGNTIY

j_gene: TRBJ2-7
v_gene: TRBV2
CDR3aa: ASSFRESYEQY

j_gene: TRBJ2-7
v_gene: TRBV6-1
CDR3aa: ASCYEQY

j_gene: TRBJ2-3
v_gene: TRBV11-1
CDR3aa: ASSSVGLASGTDTQY

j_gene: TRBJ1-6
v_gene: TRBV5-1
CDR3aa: ASSLTGQGNNSPLH

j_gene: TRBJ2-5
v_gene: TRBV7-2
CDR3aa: ASSPGQGGETQY

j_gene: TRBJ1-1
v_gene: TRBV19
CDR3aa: ASSSRDTLVTMNTEAF

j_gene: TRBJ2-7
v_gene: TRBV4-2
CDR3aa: ASSQELVAGGAHEQY

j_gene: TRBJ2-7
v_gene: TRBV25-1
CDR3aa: ASSELGKDGKYEQY

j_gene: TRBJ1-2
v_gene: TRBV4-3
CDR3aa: ASSQARGGPYGYT

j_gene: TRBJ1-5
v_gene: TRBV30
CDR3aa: AYQQGINQPQH

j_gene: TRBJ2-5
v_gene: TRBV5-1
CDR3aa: ASSAARQDRETQY

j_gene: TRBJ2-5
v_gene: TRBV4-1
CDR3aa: ASSQNRGQETQY

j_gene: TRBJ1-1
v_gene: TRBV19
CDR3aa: ASSVTKGTYTEAF

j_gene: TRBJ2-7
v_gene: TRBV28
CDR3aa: ASSSLAGGAYEQY

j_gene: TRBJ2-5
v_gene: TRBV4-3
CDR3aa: ASSTGYSGGGQTQY

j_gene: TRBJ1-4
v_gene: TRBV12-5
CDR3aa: ASGLAQKDTGVGEKLF

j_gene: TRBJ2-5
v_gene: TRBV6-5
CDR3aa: ASTGGAGGQETQY

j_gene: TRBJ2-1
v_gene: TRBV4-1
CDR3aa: ASSQADRRVNEQF

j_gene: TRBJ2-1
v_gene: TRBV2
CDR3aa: ASKGRIYNEQF

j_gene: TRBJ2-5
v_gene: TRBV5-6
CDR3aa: ASSPGGETQY

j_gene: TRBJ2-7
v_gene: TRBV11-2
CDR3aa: ASRRREGLSYEQY

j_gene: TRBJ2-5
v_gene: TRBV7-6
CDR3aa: ASSLNVPGGGETQY

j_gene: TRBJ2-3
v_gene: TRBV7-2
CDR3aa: ASSLGLGSDTQY

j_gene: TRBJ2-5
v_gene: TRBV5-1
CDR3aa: ASSRGQGQETQY

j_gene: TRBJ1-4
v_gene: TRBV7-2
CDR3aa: ASTRQGGTTNEKLF

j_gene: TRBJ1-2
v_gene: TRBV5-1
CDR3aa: ASSSPDRGQVEGYT

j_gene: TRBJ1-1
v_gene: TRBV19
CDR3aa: ASSRGSGTEAF

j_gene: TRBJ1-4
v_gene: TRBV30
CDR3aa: AWSVGVVGEKLF

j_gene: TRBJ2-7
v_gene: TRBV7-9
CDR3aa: ASSLARPGSYEQY

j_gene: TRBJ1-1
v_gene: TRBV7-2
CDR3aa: ASSLELNTEAF

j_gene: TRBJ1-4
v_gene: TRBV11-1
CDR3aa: ASSPTGGAYEKLF

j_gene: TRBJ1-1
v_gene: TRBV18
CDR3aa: ASSPRSSNTEAF

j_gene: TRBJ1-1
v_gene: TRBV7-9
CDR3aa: ASSLTSTENTEAF

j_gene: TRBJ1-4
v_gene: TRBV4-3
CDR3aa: ASSQEGHWGSNEKLF

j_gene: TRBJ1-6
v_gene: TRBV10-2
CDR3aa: ATETGTETSALH

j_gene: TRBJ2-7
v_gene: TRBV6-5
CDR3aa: ASSYGAGGIYEQY

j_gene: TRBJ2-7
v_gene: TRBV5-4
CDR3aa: ASSFNGGKAEQY

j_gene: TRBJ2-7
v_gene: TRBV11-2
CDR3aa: ASYPGQGAGEQY

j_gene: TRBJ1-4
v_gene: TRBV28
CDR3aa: ASSKGETNEKLF